The 20 T cell receptor beta chains presented below share a single source sample, sequenced in a study of naive and memory T cell subsets. An equimolar mix of two oligonucleotides served as the beta constant-region primer for TRBC1 and TRBC2. TCRdb reprocessed the UMI-ligation and nested PCR reads with MiXCR, giving one entry per CDR3 protein. The sample consists of approximately 140,000 distinct CDR3 sequences, approximately 17% of them appearing once. The source material was naive CD4+ T cells from blood. The receptors were sampled from a human donor in good health.

This clonotype turned up a few times. This chain links TRBV29-1 with TRBJ2-3, with 7 bases fitting TRBD1. V lost 5 bases to trimming and J lost 5 bases; unmatched junction nucleotides: 7. The CDR3 is made up of 13 amino acids. Looked up from germline, CDR1 is SQVTM and CDR2 is ANQGSEA. The DNA for the CDR3 is TGCAGCGTTAAGGGGGCTTTGATAGATACGCAGTATTTT. Protein sequence: CSVKGALIDTQYF.

Only a few counts were recorded for this clonotype. This chain links TRBV2 with TRBJ2-6, with D perhaps matching TRBD1 (6 bases). The CDR3 spans 15 residues. Trimming removed 6 bases at V and 1 base at J, with 10 bases between. Per the germline V gene, CDR1 is SNHLY and CDR2 is FYNNEI. The CDR3 region has the DNA TGTGCCAGCAGCGAACAGGGTTCTGGGGCCAACGTCCTGACTTTC. Protein: CASSEQGSGANVLTF.

The chain uses TRBV12-2 and TRBJ1-1; the table gives TRBD1 as D, unverified against the DNA. TRBV12-2 is a pseudogene segment. CDR3 length: 14 amino acids. The CDR3 nucleotides are TGTGCAAGTCGCCCGGACAAGGGCAGCACTGAAGCTTTCTTT. It specifies CASRPDKGSTEAFF.

The CDR3 reads CASRNLGGSIYEQYF. For the CDR3, the DNA is TGTGCCAGCAGAAACCTAGGGGGTTCGATCTACGAGCAGTACTTC. V usage is TRBV6-2 or TRBV6-3 and J usage is TRBJ2-7; D may be TRBD1 (6 bases). Germline V lookup: CDR1 MNHEY, CDR2 SVGEGT. V shed 6 bases and J shed 3 bases, with 18 bases lying between them. The CDR3 totals 15 residues.

CDR3 DNA: TGTGCCAGCAGCGCTCCGGGACAGATGAACACTGAAGCTTTCTTT. Its protein is CASSAPGQMNTEAFF. V and J are TRBV28 and TRBJ1-1; 7 bases align to TRBD1. The CDR3 has 15 residues. The V gene's germline CDR1 is MDHEN and CDR2 SYDVKM. J gave up 0 bases and V 6 bases, and 7 bases lay outside the gene matches.

This clonotype has a single count. V usage is TRBV12-3 or TRBV12-4 and J usage is TRBJ2-1, with 7 bases matching TRBD2. The CDR3 is 14 residues long. The junction had 6 bases not matched to a gene; V was cut back by 3 bases and J by 7 bases. CDR3 sequence: CASSLPSGANEQFF. DNA for the CDR3: TGTGCCAGCAGTTTGCCTAGCGGAGCTAATGAGCAGTTCTTC.

This chain links TRBV2 with TRBJ1-6; D is ambiguous. Trimming removed 5 bases from V and 13 bases from J, with 15 bases in between. The CDR3 has 13 amino acids. Germline CDR1 reads SNHLY; CDR2 reads FYNNEI. The CDR3 DNA reads TGTGCCAGCAGTACCTCCCCAGTTATCCCCCTCCACTTT. It yields the protein CASSTSPVIPLHF.

The chain is built from TRBV7-9 and TRBJ2-1; D not certain. V gave up 5 bases and J gave up 3 bases, with 8 bases separating them. The CDR3 has 13 amino acids. From germline, CDR1 is SEHNR and CDR2 FQNEAQ (reference sequence). The CDR3 DNA reads as TGTGCCAGCAGCCCTGTTGTCTACAATGAGCAGTTCTTC. The encoded protein is CASSPVVYNEQFF.

This clonotype was detected a few times. The gene calls are TRBV6-5 and TRBJ2-4; D remains unclear. The CDR3 consists of 17 residues. The germline V gene has CDR1 MNHEY and CDR2 SVGAGI. V lost 0 bases and J 0 bases, leaving 12 bases between the germline ends. CDR3 in amino acids: CASSYSIQSLAKNIQYF. In DNA form, the CDR3 reads TGTGCCAGCAGTTACTCGATCCAGTCCCTAGCCAAAAACATTCAGTACTTC.

This clonotype was observed a handful of times. The V gene is TRBV7-9, the J gene TRBJ2-7, with D maybe TRBD2 (6 bases). This CDR3 is built from 14 residues. V lost 3 bases to trimming and J lost 5 bases, with 14 bases between them. Germline CDR1 and CDR2: SEHNR and FQNEAQ (reference sequence). The CDR3 reads CASSLGLELHEQYF. CDR3 nucleotide sequence: TGTGCCAGCAGCTTGGGACTGGAGCTTCACGAGCAGTACTTC. The full variable domain, in which reference TRBV7-9 and TRBJ2-7 provide the parts outside the CDR3, is DTGVSQNPRHKITKRGQNVTFRCDPISEHNRLYWYRQTLGQGPEFLTYFQNEAQLEKSRLLSDRFSAERPKGSFSTLEIQRTEQGDSAMYLCASSLGLELHEQYFGPGTRLTVT.

The rearrangement joins TRBV20-1 to TRBJ2-7, with 11 bases lining up with TRBD2. V dropped 4 bases and J dropped 6; count of bases not matched to a gene: 8. CDR3 length equals 14 residues. Germline loops: CDR1 DFQATT, CDR2 SNEGSKA (reference sequence). CDR3 bases: TGCAGTGCTACACCACTAGCGGGAGATCGCGAGCAGTACTTC. It translates to CSATPLAGDREQYF.

The chain combines TRBV7-2 with TRBJ1-5; D unresolved. Germline V gives CDR1 SGHTA, CDR2 FQGNSA. V dropped 1 base and J dropped 9 bases, with 10 bases sitting between them. There are 13 residues in the CDR3. The DNA for the CDR3 is TGTGCCAGCAGCTTAGACGGCCAGGCGCCCCAGCATTTT. It translates to CASSLDGQAPQHF.

The chain uses TRBV18 and TRBJ2-7, with D possibly TRBD1 on 5 matching bases. V was trimmed by 6 bases and J by 2 bases, leaving 14 bases between them. Germline values: CDR1 KGHSH, CDR2 LQKENI. This CDR3 comprises 14 residues. Here the CDR3 reads CASSPYRSAYEQYF. The CDR3 DNA reads TGTGCCAGCTCGCCGTACAGGTCCGCCTACGAGCAGTACTTC. The complete variable domain, with remaining parts taken from reference TRBV18 and TRBJ2-7, reads NAGVMQNPRHLVRRRGQEARLRCSPMKGHSHVYWYRQLPEEGLKFMVYLQKENIIDESGMPKERFSAEFPKEGPSILRIQQVVRGDSAAYFCASSPYRSAYEQYFGPGTRLTVT.

The V call is TRBV14, the J call TRBJ2-1, with 10 bases that match TRBD1. In germline, CDR1 is SGHDN, CDR2 FVKESK. With V trimmed by 2 bases and J by 6 bases, 7 bases remained unmatched. The CDR3 extends over 16 amino acids. The CDR3 loop reads CASSQPGQGLVNEQFF. In nucleotides, the CDR3 is TGTGCCAGCAGCCAACCGGGACAGGGGCTTGTCAATGAGCAGTTCTTC.

V gene TRBV4-1 combines with J gene TRBJ1-2, with TRBD1 as a possible D gene (6 bases). The germline gives CDR1 MGHRA, CDR2 YSYEKL. The CDR3 runs 15 residues. V lost 1 base to trimming and J lost 3 bases, with 12 bases between them. The chain's CDR3 is CASSQGGGLDYGYTF. The CDR3 coding sequence is TGCGCCAGCAGCCAAGGGGGGGGGCTCGACTATGGCTACACCTTC.

The chain employs TRBV7-9 and TRBJ2-5; 12 positions agree with TRBD2. The germline gives CDR1 SEHNR, CDR2 FQNEAQ (reference sequence). The CDR3 is made up of 17 amino acids. V was clipped by 0 bases and J by 5 bases; unmatched bases: 7. The CDR3 coding sequence is TGTGCCAGCAGCTTAGCGCGACTAGCGGGAGTCCGGGAGACCCAGTACTTC. Encoded protein: CASSLARLAGVRETQYF. The variable domain in full, with the rest retrieved from reference TRBV7-9 and TRBJ2-5, is DTGVSQNPRHKITKRGQNVTFRCDPISEHNRLYWYRQTLGQGPEFLTYFQNEAQLEKSRLLSDRFSAERPKGSFSTLEIQRTEQGDSAMYLCASSLARLAGVRETQYFGPGTRLLVL.

This clonotype was recorded a few times. This rearrangement joins TRBV12-3 or TRBV12-4 to TRBJ2-1; no definite D call. The CDR3 length is 11 residues. Trimming removed 6 bases at V and 10 bases at J, with 10 bases between. The CDR3 loop reads CASRGPSEQFF. The CDR3 DNA reads as TGTGCCAGCAGAGGACCCTCCGAGCAGTTCTTC.

In its sample, this clonotype was seen once. A much larger clone differs from this one at a single base, so this may be a read error. The V and J genes are TRBV6-5 and TRBJ2-7, with 11 bases matching TRBD2. The V gene's germline CDR1 is MNHEY and CDR2 SVGAGI. V was pared by 4 bases and J by 3 bases, with 2 bases of the junction left unmatched. CDR3 length equals 14 residues. CDR3 residues: CASSLAGGGYEQYF. CDR3 in DNA: TGTGCCAGCAGTTTAGCGGGAGGGGGCTACGAGCAGTACTTC.

This clonotype was picked up a small number of times. The chain combines TRBV6-5 with TRBJ2-2, with D possibly TRBD2 on 5 matching bases. The CDR3 loop spans 15 amino acids. The germline V gene has CDR1 MNHEY and CDR2 SVGAGI. V lost 2 bases to trimming and J lost 8 bases, with 15 bases between them. CDR3 coding DNA: TGTGCCAGCAGTTACGACTATGGGGTTACTGGGGAGCTGTTTTTT. It translates to CASSYDYGVTGELFF.

This clonotype showed up just a few times. This chain connects TRBV4-1 to TRBJ1-5; D unresolved. The CDR3 is 15 residues long. Per germline, CDR1 MGHRA and CDR2 YSYEKL. Trimming took 0 bases from V and 2 from J, leaving 8 bases between them. CDR3 sequence reads: CASSQDGVGNQPQHF. CDR3 in DNA: TGCGCCAGCAGCCAAGACGGAGTAGGCAATCAGCCCCAGCATTTT.